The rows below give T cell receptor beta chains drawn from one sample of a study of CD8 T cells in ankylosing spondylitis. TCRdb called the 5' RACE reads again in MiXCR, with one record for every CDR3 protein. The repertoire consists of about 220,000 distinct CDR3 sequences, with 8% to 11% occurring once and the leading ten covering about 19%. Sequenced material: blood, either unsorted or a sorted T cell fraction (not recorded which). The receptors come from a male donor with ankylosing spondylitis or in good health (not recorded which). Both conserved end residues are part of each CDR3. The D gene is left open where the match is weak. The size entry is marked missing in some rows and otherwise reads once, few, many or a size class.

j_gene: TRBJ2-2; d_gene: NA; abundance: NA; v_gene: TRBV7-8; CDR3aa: CASSLAVGGSHTGELFF; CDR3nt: TGTGCCAGCAGCTTAGCGGTTGGGGGGTCCCACACCGGGGAGCTGTTTTTT
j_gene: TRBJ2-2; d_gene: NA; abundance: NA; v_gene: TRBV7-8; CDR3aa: CASSLATQGRELFF; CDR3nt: TGTGCCAGCAGCTTAGCGACTCAGGGGCGGGAGCTGTTTTTT
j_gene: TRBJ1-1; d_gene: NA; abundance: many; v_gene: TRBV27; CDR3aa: CASSPPGLRTEAFF; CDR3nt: TGTGCCAGCAGTCCCCCAGGGTTGCGCACTGAAGCTTTCTTT
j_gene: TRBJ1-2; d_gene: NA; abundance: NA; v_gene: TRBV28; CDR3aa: CASSWAGPDGYTF; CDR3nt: TGTGCCAGCAGTTGGGCAGGACCGGATGGCTACACCTTC
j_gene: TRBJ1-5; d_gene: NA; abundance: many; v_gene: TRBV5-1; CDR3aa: CASSLESGSRQPQHF; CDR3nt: TGCGCCAGCAGCTTGGAATCTGGGTCGCGGCAGCCCCAGCATTTT
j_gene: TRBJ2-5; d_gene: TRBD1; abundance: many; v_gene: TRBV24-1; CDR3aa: CATSGPGGRETQYF; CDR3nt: TGTGCCACCAGTGGTCCAGGGGGACGGGAGACCCAGTACTTC
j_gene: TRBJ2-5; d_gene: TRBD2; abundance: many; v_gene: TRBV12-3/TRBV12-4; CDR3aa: CASREGDGYKETQYF; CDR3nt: TGTGCCAGCCGGGAGGGGGACGGGTATAAAGAGACCCAGTACTTC
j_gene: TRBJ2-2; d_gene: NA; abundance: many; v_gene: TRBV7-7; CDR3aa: CASSLGSLNTGELFF; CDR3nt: TGTGCTAGCAGCTTAGGCAGCCTTAACACCGGGGAGCTGTTTTTT
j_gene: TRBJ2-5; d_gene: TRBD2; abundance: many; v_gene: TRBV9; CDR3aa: CASGVGLAGETQYF; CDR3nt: TGTGCCAGCGGCGTAGGGCTAGCGGGGGAGACCCAGTACTTC
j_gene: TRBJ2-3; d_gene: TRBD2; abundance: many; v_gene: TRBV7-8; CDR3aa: CASSLGLAGSSDTQYF; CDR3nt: TGTGCCAGCAGCTTGGGACTAGCGGGGTCATCAGATACGCAGTATTTT
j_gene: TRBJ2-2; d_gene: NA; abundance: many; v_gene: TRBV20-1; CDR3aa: CSASQGISRELFF; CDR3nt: TGCAGTGCCTCCCAGGGCATCTCCCGGGAGCTGTTTTTT
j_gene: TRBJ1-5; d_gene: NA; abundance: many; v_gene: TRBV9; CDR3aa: CASSPREGWGSQHF; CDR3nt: TGTGCCAGCAGCCCTAGGGAGGGATGGGGGAGTCAGCATTTT
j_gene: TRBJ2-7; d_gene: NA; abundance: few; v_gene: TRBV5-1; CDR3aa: CASSGSLVRGSAYEQYF; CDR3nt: TGCGCCAGCAGCGGATCCCTCGTCAGGGGATCAGCCTACGAGCAGTACTTC
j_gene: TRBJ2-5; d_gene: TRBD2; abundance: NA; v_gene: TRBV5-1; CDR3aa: CASSLASGGAETQYF; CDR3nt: TGCGCCAGCAGCTTGGCTAGCGGGGGGGCAGAGACCCAGTACTTC
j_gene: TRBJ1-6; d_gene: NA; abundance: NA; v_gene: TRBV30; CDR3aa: CAWSEGQGSPLHF; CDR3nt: TGTGCCTGGAGTGAGGGGCAGGGATCACCCCTCCACTTT
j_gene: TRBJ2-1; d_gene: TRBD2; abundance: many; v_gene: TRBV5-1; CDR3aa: CASSSGLAAPVDEQFF; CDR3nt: TGCGCCAGCAGCTCGGGACTAGCGGCACCAGTAGATGAGCAGTTCTTC
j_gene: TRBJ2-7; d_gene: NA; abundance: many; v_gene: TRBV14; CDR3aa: CASSQEIQTPYEQYF; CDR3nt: TGTGCCAGCAGCCAAGAAATACAGACTCCGTACGAGCAGTACTTC
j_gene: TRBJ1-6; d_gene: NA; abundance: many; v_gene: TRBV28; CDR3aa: CASSLDRGTYNSPLHF; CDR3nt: TGTGCCAGCAGTTTAGATCGCGGAACTTATAATTCACCCCTCCACTTT
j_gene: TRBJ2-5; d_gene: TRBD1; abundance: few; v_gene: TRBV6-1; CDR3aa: CASSPTGTTETQYF; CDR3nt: TGTGCCAGCAGTCCGACAGGGACGACGGAGACCCAGTACTTC
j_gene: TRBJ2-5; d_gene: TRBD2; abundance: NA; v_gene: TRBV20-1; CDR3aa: CSARDGRAGETQYF; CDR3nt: TGCAGTGCTAGAGATGGGAGGGCGGGAGAGACCCAGTACTTC
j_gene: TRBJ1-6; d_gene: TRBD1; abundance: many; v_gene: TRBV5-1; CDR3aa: CASSLVSGGGSPLHF; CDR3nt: TGCGCCAGCAGCTTGGTATCAGGGGGTGGATCACCCCTCCACTTT
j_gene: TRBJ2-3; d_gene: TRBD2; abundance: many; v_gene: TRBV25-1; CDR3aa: CASSEYGTRVPDTQYF; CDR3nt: TGTGCCAGCAGTGAATATGGGACTAGGGTTCCCGATACGCAGTATTTT
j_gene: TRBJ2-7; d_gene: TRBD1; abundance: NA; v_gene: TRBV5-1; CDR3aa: CASSGGQAHEQYF; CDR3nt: TGCGCCAGCAGCGGAGGACAGGCCCACGAGCAGTACTTC
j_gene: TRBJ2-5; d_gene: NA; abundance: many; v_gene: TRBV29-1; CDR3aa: CSVSPGVQETQYF; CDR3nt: TGCAGCGTTTCGCCGGGGGTCCAAGAGACCCAGTACTTC
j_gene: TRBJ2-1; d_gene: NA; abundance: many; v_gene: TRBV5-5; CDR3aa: CASSLIRQDNEQFF; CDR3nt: TGTGCCAGCAGCTTAATCCGGCAGGACAATGAGCAGTTCTTC
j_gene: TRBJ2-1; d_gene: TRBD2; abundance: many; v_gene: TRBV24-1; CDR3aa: CATSEAAGALAEQFF; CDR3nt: TGTGCCACCAGTGAGGCAGCGGGGGCCTTGGCCGAGCAGTTCTTC
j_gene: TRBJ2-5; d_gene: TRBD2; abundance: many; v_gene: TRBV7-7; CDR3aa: CASSFRLAGAETQYF; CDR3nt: TGTGCTAGCAGCTTCCGACTAGCGGGGGCAGAGACCCAGTACTTC
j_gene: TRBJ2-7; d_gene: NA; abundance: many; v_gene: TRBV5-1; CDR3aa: CASGVGTGTYEQYF; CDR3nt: TGCGCCAGCGGGGTCGGGACCGGCACCTACGAGCAGTACTTC
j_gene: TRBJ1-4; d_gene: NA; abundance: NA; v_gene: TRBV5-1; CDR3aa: CASSLEFRDGEKLFF; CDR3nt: TGCGCCAGCAGCTTGGAATTCAGGGATGGTGAAAAACTGTTTTTT
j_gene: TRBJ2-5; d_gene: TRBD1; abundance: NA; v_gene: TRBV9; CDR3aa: CASSLEDRGPETQYF; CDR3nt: TGTGCCAGCAGCCTAGAGGACAGGGGGCCCGAGACCCAGTACTTC
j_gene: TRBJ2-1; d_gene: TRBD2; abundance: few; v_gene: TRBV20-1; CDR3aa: CCGGGPLIGNEQFF; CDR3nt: TGCTGCGGGGGGGGGCCGCTAATAGGGAATGAGCAGTTCTTC
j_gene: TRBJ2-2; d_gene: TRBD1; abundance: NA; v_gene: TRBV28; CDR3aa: CASSLGPGQENTGELFF; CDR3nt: TGTGCCAGCAGTTTAGGGCCGGGACAGGAGAACACCGGGGAGCTGTTTTTT
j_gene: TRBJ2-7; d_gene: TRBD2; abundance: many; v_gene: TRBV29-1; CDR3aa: CSVVAASGGYEQYF; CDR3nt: TGCAGCGTCGTGGCCGCTAGCGGGGGATACGAGCAGTACTTC
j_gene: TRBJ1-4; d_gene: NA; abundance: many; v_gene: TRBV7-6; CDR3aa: CASSLSGSTNEKLFF; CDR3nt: TGTGCCAGCAGCTTATCAGGATCAACTAATGAAAAACTGTTTTTT
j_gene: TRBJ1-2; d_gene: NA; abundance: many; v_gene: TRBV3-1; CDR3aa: CASSPKVDSWYGYTF; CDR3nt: TGTGCCAGCAGCCCTAAAGTCGACAGCTGGTATGGCTACACCTTC
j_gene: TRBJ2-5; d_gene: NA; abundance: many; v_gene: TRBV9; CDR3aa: CASSSSKQFQETQYF; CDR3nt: TGTGCCAGCAGCTCCTCAAAACAGTTCCAAGAGACCCAGTACTTC
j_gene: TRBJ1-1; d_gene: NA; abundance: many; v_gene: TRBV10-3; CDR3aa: CAISESGRSTIF; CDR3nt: TGTGCCATCAGTGAGTCGGGCCGGTCAACTATCTTT
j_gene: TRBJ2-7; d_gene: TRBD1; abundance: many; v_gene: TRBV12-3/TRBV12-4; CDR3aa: CASSSPGQGSYEQYF; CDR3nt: TGTGCCAGCAGTTCACCGGGACAGGGCTCCTACGAGCAGTACTTC
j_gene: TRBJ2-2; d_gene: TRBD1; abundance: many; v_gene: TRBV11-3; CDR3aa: CASSTRDSWANTGELFF; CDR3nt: TGTGCCAGCAGTACCCGGGACAGCTGGGCGAACACCGGGGAGCTGTTTTTT
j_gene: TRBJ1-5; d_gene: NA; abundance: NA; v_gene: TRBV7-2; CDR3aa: CASSLVGQANQPQHF; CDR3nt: TGTGCCAGCAGCTTAGTCGGGCAGGCGAATCAGCCCCAGCATTTT
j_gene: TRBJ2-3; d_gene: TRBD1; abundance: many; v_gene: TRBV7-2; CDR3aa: CASSSPGQGSSYF; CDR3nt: TGTGCCAGCAGCTCACCGGGACAGGGAAGTTCTTATTTT
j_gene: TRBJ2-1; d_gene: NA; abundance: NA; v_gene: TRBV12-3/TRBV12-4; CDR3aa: CASSPPRLGQFF; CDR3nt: TGTGCCAGCAGTCCCCCTCGACTGGGTCAGTTCTTC
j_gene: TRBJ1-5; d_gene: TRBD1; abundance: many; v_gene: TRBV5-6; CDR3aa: CASSPKGTGNQPQHF; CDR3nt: TGTGCCAGCAGCCCGAAGGGGACAGGCAATCAGCCCCAGCATTTT
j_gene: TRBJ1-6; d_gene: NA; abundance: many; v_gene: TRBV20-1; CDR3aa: CSARGDIWDNSPLHF; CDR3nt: TGCAGTGCTAGGGGGGACATCTGGGATAATTCACCCCTCCACTTT
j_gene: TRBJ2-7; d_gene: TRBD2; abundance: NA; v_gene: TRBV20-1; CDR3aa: CSAPFVGGASYEQYF; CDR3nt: TGCAGTGCTCCCTTTGTCGGGGGGGCCTCCTACGAGCAGTACTTC
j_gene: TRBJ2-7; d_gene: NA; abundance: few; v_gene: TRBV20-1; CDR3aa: CSAVMKYEQYF; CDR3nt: TGCAGTGCTGTGATGAAATACGAGCAGTACTTC
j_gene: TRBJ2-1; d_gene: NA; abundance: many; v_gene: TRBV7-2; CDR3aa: CASSLQNEQFF; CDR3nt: TGTGCCAGCAGCTTACAAAATGAGCAGTTCTTC
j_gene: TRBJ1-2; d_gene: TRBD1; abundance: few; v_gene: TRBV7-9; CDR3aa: CASSDRDRGLDGYTF; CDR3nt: TGTGCCAGCAGCGATCGGGACAGGGGGCTCGATGGCTACACCTTC
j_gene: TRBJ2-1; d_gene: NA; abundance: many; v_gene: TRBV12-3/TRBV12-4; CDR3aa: CASNRDTSYNEQFF; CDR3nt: TGTGCCAGCAACCGGGACACCTCCTACAATGAGCAGTTCTTC
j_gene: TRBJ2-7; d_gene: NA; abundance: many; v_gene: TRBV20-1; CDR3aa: CSAPGDRGLTYEQYF; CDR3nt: TGCAGTGCTCCGGGAGATCGGGGCCTGACCTACGAGCAGTACTTC
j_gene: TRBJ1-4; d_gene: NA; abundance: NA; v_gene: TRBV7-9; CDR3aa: CASSLGASTNEKLFF; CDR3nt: TGTGCCAGCAGCTTGGGGGCCTCGACTAATGAAAAACTGTTTTTT
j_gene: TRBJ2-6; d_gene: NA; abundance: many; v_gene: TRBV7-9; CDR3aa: CASSLASFSGANVLTF; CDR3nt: TGTGCCAGCAGCTTAGCGAGTTTCTCTGGGGCCAACGTCCTGACTTTC
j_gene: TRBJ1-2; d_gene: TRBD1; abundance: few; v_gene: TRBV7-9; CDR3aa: CASSPDRDAGYTF; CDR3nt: TGTGCCAGCAGCCCTGACAGGGACGCTGGCTACACCTTC
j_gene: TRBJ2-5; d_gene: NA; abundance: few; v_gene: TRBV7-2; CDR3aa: CASSLGGTGETQYF; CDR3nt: TGTGCCAGCAGCTTAGGAGGCACGGGGGAGACCCAGTACTTC